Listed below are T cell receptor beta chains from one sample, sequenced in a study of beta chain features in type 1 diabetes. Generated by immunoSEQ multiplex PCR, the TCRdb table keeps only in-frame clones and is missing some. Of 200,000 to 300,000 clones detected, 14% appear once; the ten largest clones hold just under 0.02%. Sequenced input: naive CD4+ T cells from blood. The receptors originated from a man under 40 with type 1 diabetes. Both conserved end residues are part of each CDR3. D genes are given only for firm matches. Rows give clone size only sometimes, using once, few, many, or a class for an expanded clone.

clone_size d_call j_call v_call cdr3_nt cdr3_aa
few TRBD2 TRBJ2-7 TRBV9 TGTGCCAGCAGCAAGGGACTAGCGGGAGGCTACTACGAGCAGTACTTC CASSKGLAGGYYEQYF
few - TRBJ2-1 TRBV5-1 TGCGCCAGCAGCTTGGGAGTCTACAATGAGCAGTTCTTC CASSLGVYNEQFF
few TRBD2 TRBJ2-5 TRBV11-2 TGTGCCAGCAGGGTACTAGCGAAGAGGGAGACCCAGTACTTC CASRVLAKRETQYF
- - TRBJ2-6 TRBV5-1 TGCGCCAGCAGATTGACTGGTTCTGGGGCCAACGTCCTGACTTTC CASRLTGSGANVLTF
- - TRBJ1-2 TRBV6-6 TGTGCCAGCAGTTACGGGGCAGGATACGGCTACACCTTC CASSYGAGYGYTF
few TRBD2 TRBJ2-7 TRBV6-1 TGTGCCAGCAACCTTAGCGGGGAGAGCTCCTACGAGCAGTACTTC CASNLSGESSYEQYF
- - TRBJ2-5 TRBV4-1 TGCGCCAGTACGATTTCTGGACAGTACCAAGAGACCCAGTACTTC CASTISGQYQETQYF
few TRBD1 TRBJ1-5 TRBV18 TGTGCCAGCTCGCCTACGACAGGGAAGGAGCCCCAGCATTTT CASSPTTGKEPQHF
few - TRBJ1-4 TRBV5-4 TGTGCCAGCAGCTTCTCGACAGCAACTAATGAAAAACTGTTTTTT CASSFSTATNEKLFF
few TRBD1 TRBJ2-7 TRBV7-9 TGTGCCAGCAGTTCCTCGTGGTCAGGGGGCTACGAGCAGTACTTC CASSSSWSGGYEQYF
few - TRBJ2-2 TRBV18 TGTGCCAGCTCACCACCAATGGACACCACCGGGGAGCTGTTTTTT CASSPPMDTTGELFF
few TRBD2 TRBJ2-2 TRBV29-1 TGCAGCGTTTCGGCTAGCGGGGGGACGAACACCGGGGAGCTGTTTTTT CSVSASGGTNTGELFF
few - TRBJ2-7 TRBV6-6 TGTGCCAGCAGAACTCCGGGGGCCTACGAGCAGTACTTC CASRTPGAYEQYF
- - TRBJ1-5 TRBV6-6 TGTGCCATCTCAAACAGGGTCGGCCAGCCCCAGCATTTT CAISNRVGQPQHF
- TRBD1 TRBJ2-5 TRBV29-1 TGCAGCGTTGGGCAGGGGGCGAGGGAGACCCAGTACTTC CSVGQGARETQYF
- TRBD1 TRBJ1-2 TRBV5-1 TGCGCCAGCAGCGAAGAGACAGGGGAGGTTGATGGCTACACCTTC CASSEETGEVDGYTF
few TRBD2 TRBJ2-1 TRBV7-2 TGTGCCAGCAGCCGGGGGGAGGCAAGCTACAATGAGCAGTTCTTC CASSRGEASYNEQFF
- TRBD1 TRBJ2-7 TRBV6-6 TGTGCCAGCAGTTCCCGACAGGGACCCTACGAGCAGTACTTC CASSSRQGPYEQYF
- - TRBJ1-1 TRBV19 TGTGCCAGTAGTACCCTACAGGGAGGGATGGACACTGAAGCTTTCTTT CASSTLQGGMDTEAFF
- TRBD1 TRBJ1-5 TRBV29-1 TGCAGCGCCGGGACAGGGAATCAGCCCCAGCATTTT CSAGTGNQPQHF
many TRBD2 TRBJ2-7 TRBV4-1 TGCGCCAGCAGCCAAACGGGACTAGCGGGAGACAACGAGCAGTACTTC CASSQTGLAGDNEQYF
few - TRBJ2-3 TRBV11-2 TGTGCCAGCAGCTTCACCGGGAAGAACACAGATACGCAGTATTTT CASSFTGKNTDTQYF
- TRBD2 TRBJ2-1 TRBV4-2 TGTGCCAGCAGCCAGGTAGCGGGAGGGGTGAATGAGCAGTTCTTC CASSQVAGGVNEQFF
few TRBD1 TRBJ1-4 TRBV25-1 TGTGCCAGCAGTGAAGACAGGGTGGACGAAAAACTGTTTTTT CASSEDRVDEKLFF
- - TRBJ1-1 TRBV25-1 TGTGCCAGCAGGGCTGATGCGGGGAACACTGAAGCTTTCTTT CASRADAGNTEAFF
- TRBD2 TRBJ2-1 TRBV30 TGTGCCTGGAGTGTACGTAGCGGGGCCTACAATGAGCAGTTCTTC CAWSVRSGAYNEQFF
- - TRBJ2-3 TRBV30 TGTGCCTGGAGTTTGGGCGGGACTCTAGCGAATACGCAGTATTTT CAWSLGGTLANTQYF
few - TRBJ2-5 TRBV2 TGTGCCGGCCATGGGACTCTCCAAGAGACCCAGTACTTC CAGHGTLQETQYF
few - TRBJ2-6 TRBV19 TGTGCCAGTAGTCCACAGGGTAATCCTGGGGCCAACGTCCTGACTTTC CASSPQGNPGANVLTF
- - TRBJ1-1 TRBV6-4 TGTGCCAGCAGTCGCAGGGGACGAGGGTTGAACACTGAAGCTTTCTTT CASSRRGRGLNTEAFF
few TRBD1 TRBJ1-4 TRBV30 TGTGCCTGGAGTGTACAGGGGAGGAGAAAACTGTTTTTT CAWSVQGRRKLFF
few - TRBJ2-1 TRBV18 TGTGCCAGCTCACGCGGACTGGACAATGAGCAGTTCTTC CASSRGLDNEQFF
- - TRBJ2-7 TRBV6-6 TGTGCCAGCAGTTACTCGGGAGGTTCCTACGAGCAGTACTTC CASSYSGGSYEQYF
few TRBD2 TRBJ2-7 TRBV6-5 TGTGCCAGTTATTCTAGCGGTACCTCCTACGAGCAGTACTTC CASYSSGTSYEQYF
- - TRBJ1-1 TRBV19 TGTGCCAGTAGTATCCGGACTCAACTCGAAGCTTTCTTT CASSIRTQLEAFF
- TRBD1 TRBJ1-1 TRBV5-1 TGCGCCAGCAGCTTAACCCCCGGGACAGGGAACACTGAAGCTTTCTTT CASSLTPGTGNTEAFF
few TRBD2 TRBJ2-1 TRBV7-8 TGTGCCAGCAGCCCAGTCGAGGTAGCGGGAGGGAATGAGCAGTTCTTC CASSPVEVAGGNEQFF
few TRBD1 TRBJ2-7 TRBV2 TGTGCCAGCAGTGGGGACAGGGACGAGCAGTACTTC CASSGDRDEQYF
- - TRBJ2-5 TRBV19 TGTGCCAGTAGCCCCTCCAGGGGACGGGAGACCCAGTACTTC CASSPSRGRETQYF
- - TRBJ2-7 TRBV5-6 TGTGCCAGCAGCTTGTTGTCAGGGACCTACGAGCAGTACTTC CASSLLSGTYEQYF
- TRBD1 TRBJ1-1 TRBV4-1 TGCGCCAGCAGCCATAACGACAGGGATGTGGCTGAAGCTTTCTTT CASSHNDRDVAEAFF
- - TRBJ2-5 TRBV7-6 TGTGCCAGCAGCCTCACGAGTAACGCGAGGAGTGGGGAGACCCAGTACTTC CASSLTSNARSGETQYF
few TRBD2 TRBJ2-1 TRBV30 TGTGCCTGGAGTCCCGCAGCGGGGGGGGTTTACAATGAGCAGTTCTTC CAWSPAAGGVYNEQFF
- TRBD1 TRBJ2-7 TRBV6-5 TGTGCCAGCAGTTACTCTGACAGGGCCAACGAGCAGTACTTC CASSYSDRANEQYF
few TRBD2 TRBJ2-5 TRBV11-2 TGTGCCAGCAGCCGGACGTCTAGCGGGGGCCAAGAGACCCAGTACTTC CASSRTSSGGQETQYF
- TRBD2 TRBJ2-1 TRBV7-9 TGTGCCAGCAGCTTAGGTTCAGCGGGGGGCTACAATGAGCAGTTCTTC CASSLGSAGGYNEQFF
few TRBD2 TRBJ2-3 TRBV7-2 TGTGCCAGCAGCTACCACGGGGGGGCCTTAGATACGCAGTATTTT CASSYHGGALDTQYF
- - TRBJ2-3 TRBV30 TGTGCCTGGAGTTCTGGGGCCTTCACAGATACGCAGTATTTT CAWSSGAFTDTQYF
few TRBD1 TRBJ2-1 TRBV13 TGTGCCAGCAGATGGCAGGGGCAGGGGGCGGACAATGAGCAGTTCTTC CASRWQGQGADNEQFF
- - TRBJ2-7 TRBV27 TGTGCCAGCAGTTTATTGGGCGGGGGCTTCTCCTACGAGCAGTACTTC CASSLLGGGFSYEQYF
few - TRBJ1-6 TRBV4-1 TGCGCCAGCAGCCAAGGACCAGGGTCACCCCTCCACTTT CASSQGPGSPLHF
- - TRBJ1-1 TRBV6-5 TGTGCCAGCAGTCTACAGGTCCCAGGGAGGGCTTTCTTT CASSLQVPGRAFF
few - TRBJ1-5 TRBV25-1 TGTGCCAGCAGTCCCGACCCGGGACAGCCCCAGCATTTT CASSPDPGQPQHF
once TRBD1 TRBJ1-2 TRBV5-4 TGTGCCAGCAGCCGGGACAGGGTCGACTATGGCTACACCTTC CASSRDRVDYGYTF
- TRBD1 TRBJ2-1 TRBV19 TGTGCCAGTACCCGGGACAGCTACAATGAGCAGTTCTTC CASTRDSYNEQFF
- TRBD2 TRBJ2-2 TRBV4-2 TGTGCCAGCAGCCCCATAGCGGGGGGGCCTTTGAGGGAGCTGTTTTTT CASSPIAGGPLRELFF
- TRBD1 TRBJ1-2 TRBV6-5 TGTGCCAGCACCCGGGACAGGATCTATGGCTACACCTTC CASTRDRIYGYTF